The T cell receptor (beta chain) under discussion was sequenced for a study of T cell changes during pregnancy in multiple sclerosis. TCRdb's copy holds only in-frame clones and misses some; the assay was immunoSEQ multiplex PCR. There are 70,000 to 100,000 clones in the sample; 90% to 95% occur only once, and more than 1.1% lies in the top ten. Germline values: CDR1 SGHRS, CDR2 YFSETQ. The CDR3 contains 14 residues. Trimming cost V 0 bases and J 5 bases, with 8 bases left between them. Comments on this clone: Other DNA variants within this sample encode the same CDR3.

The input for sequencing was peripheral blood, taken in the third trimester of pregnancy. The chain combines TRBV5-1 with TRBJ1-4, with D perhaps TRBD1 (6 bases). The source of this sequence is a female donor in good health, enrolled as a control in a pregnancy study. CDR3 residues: CASSLGQGNEKLFF. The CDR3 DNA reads TGCGCCAGCAGCTTGGGGCAGGGGAATGAAAAACTGTTTTTT.